This TCR beta chain came from a study of blood T cells in healthy people across ages. General observations from the study: Long-lived donors carried more naive CD4+ cells and greater diversity than aged donors. Estimates of diversity drawn from one million T cells were considered underestimates.

Remarks on this clonotype: What it recognizes is unknown.

Combining a sample-barcoded 5' primer with a J-beta primer mix, a second PCR ran for about 7 to 11 cycles. One entry per CDR3 protein results from TCRdb running MiXCR on the 5' RACE reads. The sample lists approximately 1,700,000 distinct CDR3 sequences, roughly two fifths occurring once. The CDR3 is made up of 15 amino acids. Germline values: CDR1 DFQATT, CDR2 SNEGSKA (reference sequence). V was pared by 3 bases and J by 4 bases, with 18 bases between. This receptor was obtained from a human donor in good health. The sequenced sample consisted of blood. The chain uses TRBV20-1 and TRBJ1-2, with D tentatively TRBD1 (6 bases). DNA of the CDR3: TGCAGTGCTAGGTGGGACTTCAGGGGAACCTATGGCTACACCTTC. Protein product: CSARWDFRGTYGYTF.